This T cell receptor (beta chain) was recorded in a study of T cell responses to AZD1222 COVID-19 vaccine. This table comes from immunoSEQ multiplex PCR, and its TCRdb copy is limited to in-frame clones, with some not included. The table records some 110,000 clones, about 92% of them present only once. Study-level results: Among the donors, most were white British and more were female, and clonal diversity was possibly underestimated. Spike-specific TCR breadth rose after two AZD1222 doses, and depth rose as well. The repertoires were collected only after the peak T cell response. Epitopes outside B.1.351 and B.1.1.7 mutated regions reportedly drew nearly half of spike TCRs.

CDR3 length equals 13 residues. The germline CDR1 and CDR2 sequences are SGHRS and YFSETQ. Trimming took 9 bases from V and 2 from J, leaving 11 bases between them. On this clone itself: The antigen is not known.

The chain has TRBV5-1 and TRBJ2-2; TRBD1 might be the D (5 bases). Specimen: peripheral blood, collected on day 0 of AZD1222 vaccination. This receptor was obtained from an adult in good health. The CDR3 region has the DNA TGCGCCACCTCCAGGGAAAACACCGGGGAGCTGTTTTTT. This encodes CATSRENTGELFF. Together with reference TRBV5-1 and TRBJ2-2, the CDR3 gives the full variable domain: KAGVTQTPRYLIKTRGQQVTLSCSPISGHRSVSWYQQTPGQGLQFLFEYFSETQRNKGNFPGRFSGRQFSNSRSEMNVSTLELGDSALYLCATSRENTGELFFGEGSRLTVL.